This T cell receptor (beta chain) was captured by sequencing in a study of T-cell memory formation after mild COVID-19. Study-level findings and limits: CM and EM subsets held most contracting CD4+ clones; EMRA held CD8+ ones. CD4+ bias marked clones expanding day 15 to 37, unlike balanced contracting clones.

TCRdb analysed the 5' RACE reads with MiXCR anew, one entry per CDR3 protein. The sample gives approximately 560,000 distinct CDR3 sequences, roughly 17% of which show up once; around 7.8% is in the top ten. In its sample, this clonotype was seen a few times. Antigen unknown. CDR3 size: 16 residues. V lost 5 bases, J lost 4 bases, and 18 bases lay in between. Germline V lookup: CDR1 SQVTM, CDR2 ANQGSEA. The TCR originated in an adult woman who had mild COVID-19 (a few samples of this study predate the infection). Cell type and time point are not known. The source material was PBMCs or a T cell subset sorted from them (not recorded which). The V and J genes are TRBV29-1 and TRBJ2-6, with D hard to call. The CDR3: CSVLPSSMRGANVLTF. CDR3 nucleotides: TGCAGCGTTCTCCCTTCCTCCATGAGAGGGGCCAACGTCCTGACTTTC. The entire variable domain, with the rest obtained from reference TRBV29-1 and TRBJ2-6, is as follows: SAVISQKPSRDICQRGTSLTIQCQVDSQVTMMFWYRQQPGQSLTLIATANQGSEATYESGFVIDKFPISRPNLTFSTLTVSNMSPEDSSIYLCSVLPSSMRGANVLTFGAGSRLTVL.